The 16 T cell receptor beta chains below were found in one sample sequenced in a study of spatial heterogeneity in lung cancer. TCRdb processed the 5' RACE reads anew with MiXCR; each CDR3 protein has one entry. The sample consists of some 110,000 distinct CDR3 sequences, 12% of them appearing once. Time point described: blood at routine non-recurrence follow-up after resection. No cells were sorted before sequencing. The whole RNA sequenced was extracted from tumor, nontumor lung or frozen PBMC. Material: PBMCs, obtained at follow-up. These receptors were collected from a male donor with early-stage non-small cell lung cancer.

This clonotype was seen repeatedly, ten times or more. V usage is TRBV28 and J usage is TRBJ1-2; no definite D call. Trimming took off 2 bases at V and 3 bases at J, with 4 bases between the two ends. This CDR3 is built from 12 residues. Germline CDR1 is MDHEN and CDR2 is SYDVKM. CDR3 sequence reads: CASSLEDYGYTF. CDR3 in DNA: TGTGCCAGCAGTTTAGAGGACTATGGCTACACCTTC.

This clonotype occurred a few times. CDR3 loop: CASSTLDRAYEQYF. In nucleotides, the CDR3 is TGTGCCAGCAGTACTTTGGACAGGGCTTACGAGCAGTACTTC. This chain uses TRBV2 with TRBJ2-7; 8 bases are shared with TRBD1. The CDR3 loop spans 14 amino acids. CDR1 is SNHLY and CDR2 is FYNNEI in the germline V gene. The V segment lost 5 bases and the J segment 4 bases; nucleotides outside the gene matches: 7. The whole variable domain, remainder taken from reference TRBV2 and TRBJ2-7, is EPEVTQTPSHQVTQMGQEVILRCVPISNHLYFYWYRQILGQKVEFLVSFYNNEISEKSEIFDDQFSVERPDGSNFTLKIRSTKLEDSAMYFCASSTLDRAYEQYFGPGTRLTVT.

This clonotype was counted a few times. This chain connects TRBV30 to TRBJ1-2; no clear D. V lost 4 bases to trimming and J lost 2 bases, with 20 bases between them. The CDR3 is made up of 16 amino acids. Germline CDR1 is GTSNPN and CDR2 is SVGIG (reference sequence). Here the CDR3 DNA reads TGTGCCTGGACTTCGGACTCCCCCTCGCTAAACTATGGCTACACCTTC. This codes for CAWTSDSPSLNYGYTF. The full variable domain, with the rest looked up from reference TRBV30 and TRBJ1-2, is SQTIHQWPATLVQPVGSPLSLECTVEGTSNPNLYWYRQAAGRGLQLLFYSVGIGQISSEVPQNLSASRPQDRQFILSSKKLLLSDSGFYLCAWTSDSPSLNYGYTFGSGTRLTVV.

This clonotype showed up just a few times. J is TRBJ1-2 and V is TRBV18, with D possibly TRBD1 on 6 matching bases. Per germline, CDR1 KGHSH and CDR2 LQKENI. The CDR3 sequence is 13 residues long. V was cut by 5 bases and J by 4 bases, with 11 bases left in between. The CDR3 protein is CASSAGQSYGYTF. CDR3 sequence (DNA): TGTGCCAGCTCAGCCGGACAGAGCTATGGCTACACCTTC.

This clonotype was counted a few times. The chain recombines TRBV10-2 with TRBJ1-2; no clear D. CDR1 is WSHSY and CDR2 is SAAADI in the germline V gene. The CDR3 covers 16 residues. Trimming took 3 bases from V and 0 from J, leaving 14 bases between them. The CDR3 sequence is CASSDGASSANYGYTF. In DNA form, the CDR3 reads TGCGCCAGCAGTGACGGTGCCAGCTCAGCTAACTATGGCTACACCTTC.

The table lists this clonotype with a few counts. V usage is TRBV5-1 and J usage is TRBJ2-3; a possible D gene is TRBD2 (6 bases). The CDR3 has 15 residues. CDR1 is SGHRS and CDR2 is YFSETQ in the germline V gene. V was trimmed by 0 bases and J by 6 bases, leaving 14 bases between them. CDR3 amino acids: CASSLAAGGPDTQYF. The CDR3 DNA sequence: TGCGCCAGCAGCTTGGCCGCCGGGGGACCGGATACGCAGTATTTT. The full variable domain, completed using reference TRBV5-1 and TRBJ2-3, is KAGVTQTPRYLIKTRGQQVTLSCSPISGHRSVSWYQQTPGQGLQFLFEYFSETQRNKGNFPGRFSGRQFSNSRSEMNVSTLELGDSALYLCASSLAAGGPDTQYFGPGTRLTVL.

The CDR3 DNA is TGTGCCAGCAGCTCGACGGGGTCCGACAGGGGTAACAATCAGCCCCAGCATTTT. Protein sequence: CASSSTGSDRGNNQPQHF. The rearrangement joins TRBV5-6 to TRBJ1-5; TRBD1 matches 8 bases. This CDR3 contains 18 residues. CDR1 is SGHDT and CDR2 is YYEEEE in the germline V gene. V lost 3 bases and J lost 3; bases outside the gene matches: 14. Full variable domain (outside the CDR3, taken from reference TRBV5-6 and TRBJ1-5): DAGVTQSPTHLIKTRGQQVTLRCSPKSGHDTVSWYQQALGQGPQFIFQYYEEEERQRGNFPDRFSGHQFPNYSSELNVNALLLGDSALYLCASSSTGSDRGNNQPQHFGDGTRLSIL.

The rearrangement links TRBV7-2 to TRBJ2-6, with 8 bases identical to TRBD1. The V gene's germline CDR1 is SGHTA and CDR2 FQGNSA. Unmatched junction bases numbered 4, after V lost 2 bases and J lost 1 base. This CDR3 spans 17 amino acids. CDR3 loop: CASSLRTGLSGANVLTF. CDR3 in DNA: TGTGCCAGCAGCTTACGGACAGGGTTATCTGGGGCCAACGTCCTGACTTTC.

The chain combines TRBV5-1 with TRBJ2-1; TRBD2 matches 8 bases. After removal of 3 bases from V and 3 bases from J, the junction contained 5 bases not matched to a gene. This CDR3 spans 15 amino acids. CDR1 SGHRS and CDR2 YFSETQ come from the germline V gene. The CDR3 spells CASSSEGLDYNEQFF. CDR3 sequence (DNA): TGCGCCAGCAGCTCCGAGGGACTAGACTACAATGAGCAGTTCTTC.

The chain combines TRBV6-6 with TRBJ2-7, with unresolved D. V gave up 1 base and J gave up 10 bases, with 14 bases separating them. This CDR3 spans 13 amino acids. Germline-derived CDR1 and CDR2 are MNHNY and SVGAGI (reference sequence). CDR3 sequence: CASSYFTGELQYF. In nucleotides, the CDR3 is TGTGCCAGCAGTTACTTTACTGGCGAACTCCAGTACTTC.

J is TRBJ2-1 and V is TRBV12-3 or TRBV12-4; 11 positions match TRBD2. The CDR3 runs to 15 residues. V was pared by 7 bases and J by 7 bases, with 9 bases of the junction left unmatched. The CDR3 protein is CASTRLAGTSNEQFF. In DNA, the CDR3 is TGTGCCAGCACCCGACTAGCGGGGACCTCTAATGAGCAGTTCTTC.

This clonotype was detected a few times. The chain combines TRBV3-1 with TRBJ1-2; D possibly corresponds to TRBD1 (6 bases). Per the germline V gene, CDR1 is LGHDT and CDR2 is YNNKEL (reference sequence). V lost 1 base and J lost 4, with 16 bases in between. The CDR3 loop spans 16 amino acids. The CDR3: CASSQAGVRGTYGYTF. The CDR3 DNA is TGTGCCAGCAGCCAAGCGGGAGTCAGGGGAACCTATGGCTACACCTTC.

The CDR3 region is CASSYPWQGFDTGELFF. CDR3 in DNA: TGTGCCAGCAGTTACCCATGGCAGGGATTTGATACCGGGGAGCTGTTTTTT. The chain carries TRBV6-2 or TRBV6-3 and TRBJ2-2; perhaps TRBD1 as D (5 bases). The CDR3 contains 17 residues. V shed 2 bases and J shed 5 bases, with 18 bases lying between them. Germline lookup yields CDR1 MNHEY and CDR2 SVGEGT.

In its sample, this clonotype was seen a few times. The J gene is TRBJ2-2, the V gene TRBV28; 8 bases line up with TRBD2. Germline V gives CDR1 MDHEN, CDR2 SYDVKM. CDR3 length equals 17 residues. The trim removed 4 bases at V and 6 bases at J, leaving 13 bases unmatched. CDR3 DNA: TGTGCCAGCAGTTCCAGACTACCGGGACTAGTTTCCGGGGAGCTGTTTTTT. Protein sequence: CASSSRLPGLVSGELFF.

At least ten counts were recorded for this clonotype. The rearrangement joins TRBV20-1 to TRBJ1-5, with D unclear. Germline assignment: CDR1 DFQATT and CDR2 SNEGSKA (reference sequence). This CDR3 comprises 13 residues. The V gene lost 0 bases and the J gene lost 7 bases, with 10 bases spanning the gap. The CDR3, as DNA: TGCAGTGCTAGAGAGCCCACGGGGCAGCCCCAGCATTTT. Translated: CSAREPTGQPQHF.

This clonotype was seen more than once but under ten times. The rearrangement links TRBV12-3 or TRBV12-4 to TRBJ1-4; D remains unclear. Deletions cut 6 bases from V and 6 bases from J, with 8 bases between. This CDR3 is 12 amino acids long. The CDR3 sequence is CASRGIDEKLFF. CDR3 DNA: TGTGCCAGCAGGGGAATCGATGAAAAACTGTTTTTT.